This TCR beta chain was retrieved from a study of blood T cell repertoires in COVID-19. Study information: T cells, B-cell-depleted T cells, or PBMCs supplied cDNA or gDNA.

Per the original data handling: Estimation of nucleated cell counts was performed using reference gene primer amplification. Sequencing used immunoSEQ multiplex PCR; TCRdb keeps in-frame clones, though not all of them. The V and J calls and clone size are taken from that table; D and trimming were inferred from the DNA. The profile shows about 100,000 clones, around 90% of them singletons. Germline loops: CDR1 SEHNR, CDR2 FQNEAQ (reference sequence). This CDR3 spans 16 amino acids. The trim removed 3 bases at V and 6 bases at J, leaving 10 bases unmatched. Sequenced input: peripheral blood. The chain employs TRBV7-9 and TRBJ1-1; 10 nucleotides match TRBD1. This TCR derives from a woman aged 55 to 70 with acute or convalescent COVID-19. For the CDR3, the DNA is TGTGCCAGCAGCTTGACGGGCCGACAGGGGGCCGCTGAAGCTTTCTTT. This gives the protein CASSLTGRQGAAEAFF.